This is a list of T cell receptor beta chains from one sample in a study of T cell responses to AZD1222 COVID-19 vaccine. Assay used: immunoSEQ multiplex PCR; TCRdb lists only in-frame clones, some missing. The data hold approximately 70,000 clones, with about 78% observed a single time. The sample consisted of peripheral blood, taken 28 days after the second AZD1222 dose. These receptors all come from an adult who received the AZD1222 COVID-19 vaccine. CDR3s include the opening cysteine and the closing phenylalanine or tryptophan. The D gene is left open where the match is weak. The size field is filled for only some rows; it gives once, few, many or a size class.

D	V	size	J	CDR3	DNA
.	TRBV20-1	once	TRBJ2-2	CSARFYGELFF	TGCAGTGCTAGATTTTACGGGGAGCTGTTTTTT
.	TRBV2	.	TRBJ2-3	CASSEDLRGLRTDTQYF	TGTGCCAGCAGTGAAGACCTAAGGGGACTTCGCACAGATACGCAGTATTTT
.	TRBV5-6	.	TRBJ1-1	CASSSLGSEAFF	TGTGCCAGCAGCTCGCTTGGTAGTGAAGCTTTCTTT
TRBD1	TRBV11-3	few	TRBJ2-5	CASIFFGTGAAETQYF	TGTGCCAGCATCTTCTTTGGGACAGGGGCCGCGGAGACCCAGTACTTC
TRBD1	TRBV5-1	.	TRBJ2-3	CASSLGQGSPDTQYF	TGCGCCAGCAGCCTGGGACAGGGATCCCCAGATACGCAGTATTTT
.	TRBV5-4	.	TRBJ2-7	CASSLGTYEQYF	TGTGCCAGCAGCTTGGGGACCTACGAGCAGTACTTC
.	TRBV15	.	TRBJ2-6	CATSRGIEPNPGANVLTF	TGTGCCACCAGCAGAGGAATCGAACCCAACCCCGGGGCCAACGTCCTGACTTTC
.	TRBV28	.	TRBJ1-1	CASSFQGPSTEAFF	TGTGCCAGCAGTTTTCAGGGACCGAGCACTGAAGCTTTCTTT
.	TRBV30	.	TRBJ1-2	CAWGLTGGGYTF	TGTGCCTGGGGCCTGACGGGTGGCGGCTACACCTTC
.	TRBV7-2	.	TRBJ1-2	CASSFVGFGGLAYGYTF	TGTGCCAGCAGCTTCGTCGGTTTCGGGGGGTTAGCCTATGGCTACACCTTC
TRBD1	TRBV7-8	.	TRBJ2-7	CASSLETGGGYEQYF	TGTGCCAGCAGCTTAGAAACAGGGGGAGGTTACGAGCAGTACTTC
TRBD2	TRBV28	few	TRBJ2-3	CASSFPGGGGDTQYF	TGTGCCAGCAGTTTTCCTGGGGGGGGTGGAGATACGCAGTATTTT
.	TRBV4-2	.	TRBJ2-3	CASSQDRRTDTQYF	TGTGCCAGCAGCCAAGATCGGCGCACAGATACGCAGTATTTT
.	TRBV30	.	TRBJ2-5	CACDQGQETQYF	TGTGCCTGTGACCAGGGGCAAGAGACCCAGTACTTC
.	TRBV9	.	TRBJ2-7	CASSVARISYEQYF	TGTGCCAGCAGCGTAGCGAGGATCTCCTACGAGCAGTACTTC
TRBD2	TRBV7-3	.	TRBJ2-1	CASSRGLAGGASYNEQFF	TGTGCCAGCAGCCGAGGACTAGCGGGAGGAGCATCCTACAATGAGCAGTTCTTC
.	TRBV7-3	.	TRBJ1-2	CASSPQGTSPFGYTF	TGTGCCAGCAGCCCCCAGGGTACTAGCCCATTTGGCTACACCTTC
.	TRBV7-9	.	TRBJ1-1	CASSLDQFSTEAFF	TGTGCCAGCAGCTTAGATCAGTTCTCGACTGAAGCTTTCTTT
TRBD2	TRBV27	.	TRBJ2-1	CASTPKRAGGREQFF	TGTGCCAGCACCCCCAAGAGAGCGGGGGGCCGGGAGCAGTTCTTC
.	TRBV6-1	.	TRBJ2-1	CASSVSADSSYNEQFF	TGTGCCAGCAGTGTCTCGGCTGATAGCTCCTACAATGAGCAGTTCTTC
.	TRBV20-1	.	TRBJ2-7	CSASRMGAGHYEQYF	TGCAGTGCTAGTCGGATGGGCGCGGGCCACTACGAGCAGTACTTC
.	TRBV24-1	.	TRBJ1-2	CATSDSFYGYTF	TGTGCCACCAGTGACAGTTTCTATGGCTACACCTTC
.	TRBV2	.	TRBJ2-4	CASRTRTDSFIAKNIQYF	TGTGCCAGCAGGACGCGGACCGACTCTTTCATAGCCAAAAACATTCAGTACTTC
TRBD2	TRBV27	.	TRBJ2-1	CASSFVSGMNEQFF	TGTGCCAGCAGTTTTGTGAGCGGGATGAATGAGCAGTTCTTC
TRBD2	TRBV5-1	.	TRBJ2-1	CASSLGGTSNEQFF	TGCGCCAGCAGCCTGGGAGGGACTAGCAATGAGCAGTTCTTC
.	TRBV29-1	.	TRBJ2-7	CSAGRSSVSYEQYF	TGCAGCGCCGGCCGGTCTAGCGTCTCCTACGAGCAGTACTTC
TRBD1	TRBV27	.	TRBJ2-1	CASSLSPIPGQGPYNEQFF	TGTGCCAGCAGTTTATCGCCCATACCGGGACAGGGTCCCTACAATGAGCAGTTCTTC
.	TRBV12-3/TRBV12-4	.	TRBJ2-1	CASSSGWSEFF	TGTGCCAGCAGTTCCGGGTGGTCCGAGTTCTTC
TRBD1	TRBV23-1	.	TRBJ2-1	CASSWTGRIF	TGCGCCAGCAGCTGGACAGGAAGAATCTTC
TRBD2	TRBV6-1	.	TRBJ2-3	CASISAGGEWQYF	TGTGCCAGCATATCAGCGGGGGGGGAATGGCAGTATTTT
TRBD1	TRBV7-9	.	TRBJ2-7	CASSLDSWQGVHEQYF	TGTGCCAGCAGCTTAGATTCGTGGCAGGGGGTCCACGAGCAGTACTTC
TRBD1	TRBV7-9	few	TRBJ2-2	CASSLSRKNRGTGELFF	TGTGCCAGCAGCTTAAGTCGAAAGAACAGGGGGACCGGGGAGCTGTTTTTT
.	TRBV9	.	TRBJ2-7	CASSVEPEEIHEQYF	TGTGCCAGCAGCGTAGAGCCGGAGGAGATCCACGAGCAGTACTTC
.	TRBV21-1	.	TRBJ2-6	CASPNRDSSPNSGANVLTF	TGTGCCAGCCCCAACCGGGACAGTTCTCCCAACTCTGGGGCCAACGTCCTGACTTTC
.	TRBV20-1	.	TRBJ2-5	CSAPKETQYF	TGCAGTGCTCCAAAAGAGACCCAGTACTTC
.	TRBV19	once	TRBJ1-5	CASSQWAGSNQPQHF	TGTGCCAGTAGTCAGTGGGCCGGTAGCAATCAGCCCCAGCATTTT
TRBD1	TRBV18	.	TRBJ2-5	CASSPGTGGETQYF	TGTGCCAGCTCACCCGGGACAGGGGGAGAGACCCAGTACTTC
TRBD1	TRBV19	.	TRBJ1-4	CASSATGRGEKLFF	TGTGCCAGTAGCGCGACAGGGAGAGGGGAAAAACTGTTTTTT
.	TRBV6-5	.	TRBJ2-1	CASSYSVIGSNNEQFF	TGTGCCAGCAGTTACTCAGTGATTGGATCGAACAATGAGCAGTTCTTC
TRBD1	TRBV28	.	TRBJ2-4	CASSTRTGENIQYF	TGTGCCAGCAGTACGAGGACAGGGGAAAACATTCAGTACTTC
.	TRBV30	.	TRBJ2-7	CAWSVPGPGSYEQYF	TGTGCCTGGAGTGTACCAGGGCCAGGCTCCTACGAGCAGTACTTC